This T cell receptor beta chain was documented in a study of T cells in Graves' hyperthyroidism and ophthalmopathy. Amplified TCR beta CDR3 regions came from RNA transcripts. Carried out on the TCR CDR3, a first-round RT-PCR used the HTBI primer set. TCRdb recomputed calls from the multiplex PCR reads with MiXCR, one row per CDR3 protein. The table has over 650,000 distinct CDR3 sequences, less than 20% seen once; the top ten hold under 8.5%. Germline V gene sequence: CDR1 MNHNS, CDR2 SASEGT. The V gene lost 3 bases and the J gene lost 0 bases, with 9 bases spanning the gap. This CDR3 has 15 residues.

The chain employs TRBV6-1 and TRBJ1-5, with D possibly being TRBD1 (5 bases). The sequencing sample was made of blood. The receptor's source is a man in his late teens or twenties with Graves' hyperthyroidism. The CDR3 reads CASSETENSNQPQHF. Here the CDR3 DNA reads TGTGCCAGCAGTGAGACAGAAAATAGCAATCAGCCCCAGCATTTT.